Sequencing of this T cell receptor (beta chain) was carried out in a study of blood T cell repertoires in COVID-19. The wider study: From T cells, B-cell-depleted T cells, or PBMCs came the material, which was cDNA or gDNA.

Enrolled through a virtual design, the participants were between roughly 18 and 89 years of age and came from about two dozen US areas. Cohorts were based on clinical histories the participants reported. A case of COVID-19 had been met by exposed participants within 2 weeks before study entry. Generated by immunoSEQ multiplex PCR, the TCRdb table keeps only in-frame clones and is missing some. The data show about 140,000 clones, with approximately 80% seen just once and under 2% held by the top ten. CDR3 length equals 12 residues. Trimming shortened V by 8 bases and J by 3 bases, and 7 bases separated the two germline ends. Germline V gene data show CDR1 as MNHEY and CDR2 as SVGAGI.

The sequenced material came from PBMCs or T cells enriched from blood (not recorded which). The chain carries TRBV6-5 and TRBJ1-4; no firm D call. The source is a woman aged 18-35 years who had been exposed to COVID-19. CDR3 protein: CASRGSNEKLFF. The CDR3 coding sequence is TGTGCCAGCCGGGGATCTAATGAAAAACTGTTTTTT.